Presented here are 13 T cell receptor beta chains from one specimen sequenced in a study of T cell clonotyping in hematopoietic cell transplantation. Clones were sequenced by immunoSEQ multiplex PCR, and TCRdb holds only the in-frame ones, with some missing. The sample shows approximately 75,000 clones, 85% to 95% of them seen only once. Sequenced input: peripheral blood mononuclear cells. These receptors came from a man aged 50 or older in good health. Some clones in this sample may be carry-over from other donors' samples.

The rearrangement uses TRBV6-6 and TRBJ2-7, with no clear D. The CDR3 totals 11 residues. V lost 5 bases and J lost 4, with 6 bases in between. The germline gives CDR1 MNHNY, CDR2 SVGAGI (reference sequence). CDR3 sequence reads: CASSPEYEQYF. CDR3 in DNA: TGTGCCAGCAGTCCCGAGTACGAGCAGTACTTC.

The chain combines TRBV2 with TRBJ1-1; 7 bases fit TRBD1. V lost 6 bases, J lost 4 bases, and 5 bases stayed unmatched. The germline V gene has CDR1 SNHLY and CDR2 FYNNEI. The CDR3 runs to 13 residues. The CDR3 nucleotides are TGTGCCAGCAGGGGAACAGGGGCCACTGAAGCTTTCTTT. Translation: CASRGTGATEAFF.

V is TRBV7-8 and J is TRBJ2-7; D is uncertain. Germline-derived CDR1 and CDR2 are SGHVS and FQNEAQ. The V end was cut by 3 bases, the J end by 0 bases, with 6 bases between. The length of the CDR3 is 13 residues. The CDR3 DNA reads TGTGCCAGCAGCTTTGGCAGCTCCTACGAGCAGTACTTC. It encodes CASSFGSSYEQYF.

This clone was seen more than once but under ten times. Written as DNA, the CDR3 is TGTGCCAGCAGCTTAGGGCCCAGGGCTAATCAGCCCCAGCATTTT. Translated: CASSLGPRANQPQHF. This chain joins TRBV11-2 and TRBJ1-5, with D maybe TRBD1 (5 bases). V was pared by 1 base and J by 4 bases, with 11 bases between. CDR1 is SGHAT, CDR2 FQNNGV, per germline. There are 15 residues in the CDR3.

CDR3: CASSYSWGESYNEQFF. CDR3 nucleotides: TGTGCCAGCAGTTACTCTTGGGGGGAGAGCTACAATGAGCAGTTCTTC. The chain combines TRBV6-5 with TRBJ2-1, with a tentative D call TRBD2 (6 bases). The germline V and J ends were trimmed by 0 bases and 3 bases, with 12 bases remaining between them. Germline CDR1 reads MNHEY; CDR2 reads SVGAGI. The CDR3 loop spans 16 amino acids.

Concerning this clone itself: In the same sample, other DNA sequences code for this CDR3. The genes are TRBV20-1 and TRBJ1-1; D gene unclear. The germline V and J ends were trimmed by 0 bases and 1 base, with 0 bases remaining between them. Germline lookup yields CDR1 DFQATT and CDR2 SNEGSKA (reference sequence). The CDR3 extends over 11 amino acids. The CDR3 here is CSARENTEAFF. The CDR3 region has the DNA TGCAGTGCTAGAGAGAACACTGAAGCTTTCTTT.

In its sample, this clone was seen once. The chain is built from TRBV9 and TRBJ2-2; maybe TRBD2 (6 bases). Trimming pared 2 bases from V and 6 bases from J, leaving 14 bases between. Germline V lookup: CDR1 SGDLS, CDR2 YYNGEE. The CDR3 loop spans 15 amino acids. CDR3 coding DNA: TGTGCCAGCAGCGTGGGAGGTGCAGGGCCCGGGGAGCTGTTTTTT. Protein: CASSVGGAGPGELFF.

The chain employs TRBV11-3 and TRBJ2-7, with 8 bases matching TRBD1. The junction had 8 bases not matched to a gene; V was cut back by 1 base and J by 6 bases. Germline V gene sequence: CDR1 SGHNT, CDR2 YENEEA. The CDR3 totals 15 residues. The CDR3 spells CASSLGTGIAGEQYF. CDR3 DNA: TGTGCCAGCAGCTTAGGGACAGGGATTGCCGGCGAGCAGTACTTC. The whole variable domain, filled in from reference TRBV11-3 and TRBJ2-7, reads EAGVVQSPRYKIIEKKQPVAFWCNPISGHNTLYWYLQNLGQGPELLIRYENEEAVDDSQLPKDRFSAERLKGVDSTLKIQPAELGDSAVYLCASSLGTGIAGEQYFGPGTRLTVT.

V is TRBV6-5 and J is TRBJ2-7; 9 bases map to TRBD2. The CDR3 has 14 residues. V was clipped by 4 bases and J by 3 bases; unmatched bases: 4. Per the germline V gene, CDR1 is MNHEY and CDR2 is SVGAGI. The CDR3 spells CASSSGLAYYEQYF. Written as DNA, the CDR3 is TGTGCCAGCAGTTCGGGACTAGCTTACTACGAGCAGTACTTC.

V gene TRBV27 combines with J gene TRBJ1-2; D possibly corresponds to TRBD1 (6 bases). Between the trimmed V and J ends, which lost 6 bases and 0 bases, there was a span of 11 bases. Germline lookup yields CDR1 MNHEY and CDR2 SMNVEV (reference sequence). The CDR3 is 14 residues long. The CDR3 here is CASRSGQSNYGYTF. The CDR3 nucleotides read TGTGCCAGCAGGAGCGGACAGTCTAACTATGGCTACACCTTC.

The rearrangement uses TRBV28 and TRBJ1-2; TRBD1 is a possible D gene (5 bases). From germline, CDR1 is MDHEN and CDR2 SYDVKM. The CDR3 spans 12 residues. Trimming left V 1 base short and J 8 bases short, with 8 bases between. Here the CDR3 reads CASSLSGLGYTF. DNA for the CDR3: TGTGCCAGCAGTTTATCGGGGCTGGGCTACACCTTC.

In nucleotides, the CDR3 is TGCAGCGTTCGGCGGGACTCCTACGAGCAGTACTTC. Translation gives CSVRRDSYEQYF. The gene calls are TRBV29-1 and TRBJ2-7; tentatively, D is TRBD2 (6 bases). The CDR3 contains 12 residues. The V and J ends lost 5 bases and 0 bases respectively, with 8 bases between them. The germline V gene encodes CDR1 SQVTM and CDR2 ANQGSEA.

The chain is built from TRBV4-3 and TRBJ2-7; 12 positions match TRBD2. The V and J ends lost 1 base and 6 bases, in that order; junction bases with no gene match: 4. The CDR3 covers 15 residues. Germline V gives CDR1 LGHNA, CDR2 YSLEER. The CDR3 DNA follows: TGCGCCAGCAGCCAAGCGACTAGCGGGAGCGGCGAGCAGTACTTC. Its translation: CASSQATSGSGEQYF.